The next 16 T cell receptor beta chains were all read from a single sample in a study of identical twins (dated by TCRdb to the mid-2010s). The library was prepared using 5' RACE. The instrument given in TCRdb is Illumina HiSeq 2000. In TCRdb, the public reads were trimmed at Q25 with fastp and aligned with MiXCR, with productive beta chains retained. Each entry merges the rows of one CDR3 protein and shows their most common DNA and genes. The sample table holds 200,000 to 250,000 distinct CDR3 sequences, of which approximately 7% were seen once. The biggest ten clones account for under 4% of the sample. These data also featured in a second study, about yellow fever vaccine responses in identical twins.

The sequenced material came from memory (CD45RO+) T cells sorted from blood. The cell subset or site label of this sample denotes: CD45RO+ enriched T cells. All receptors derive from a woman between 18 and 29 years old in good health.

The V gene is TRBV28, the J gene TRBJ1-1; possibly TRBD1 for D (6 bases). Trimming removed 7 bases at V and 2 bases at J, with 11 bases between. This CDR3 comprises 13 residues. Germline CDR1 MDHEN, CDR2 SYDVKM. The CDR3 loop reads CASTGRGNTEAFF. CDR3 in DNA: TGTGCCAGCACCGGCAGGGGAAACACTGAAGCTTTCTTT. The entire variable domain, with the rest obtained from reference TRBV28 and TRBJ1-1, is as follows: DVKVTQSSRYLVKRTGEKVFLECVQDMDHENMFWYRQDPGLGLRLIYFSYDVKMKEKGDIPEGYSVSREKKERFSLILESASTNQTSMYLCASTGRGNTEAFFGQGTRLTVV.

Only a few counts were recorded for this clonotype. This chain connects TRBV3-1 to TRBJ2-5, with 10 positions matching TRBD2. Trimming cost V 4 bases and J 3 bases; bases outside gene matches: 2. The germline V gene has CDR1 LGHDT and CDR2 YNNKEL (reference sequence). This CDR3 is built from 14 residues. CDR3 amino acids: CASSRTSGEETQYF. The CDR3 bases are TGTGCCAGCAGCCGCACTAGCGGGGAAGAGACCCAGTACTTC.

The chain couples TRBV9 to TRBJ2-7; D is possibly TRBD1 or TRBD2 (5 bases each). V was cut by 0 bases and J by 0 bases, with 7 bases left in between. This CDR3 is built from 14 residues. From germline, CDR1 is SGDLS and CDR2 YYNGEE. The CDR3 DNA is TGTGCCAGCAGCGTAGGGGGGAGCTCCTACGAGCAGTACTTC. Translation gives CASSVGGSSYEQYF.

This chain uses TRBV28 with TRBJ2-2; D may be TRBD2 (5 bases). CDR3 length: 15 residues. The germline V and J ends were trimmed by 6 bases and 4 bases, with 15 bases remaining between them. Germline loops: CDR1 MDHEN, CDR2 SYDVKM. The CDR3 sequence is CASSPAGYTTGELFF. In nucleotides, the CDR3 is TGTGCCAGCAGCCCTGCGGGCTACACCACCGGGGAGCTGTTTTTT. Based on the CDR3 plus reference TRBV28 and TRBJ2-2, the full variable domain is DVKVTQSSRYLVKRTGEKVFLECVQDMDHENMFWYRQDPGLGLRLIYFSYDVKMKEKGDIPEGYSVSREKKERFSLILESASTNQTSMYLCASSPAGYTTGELFFGEGSRLTVL.

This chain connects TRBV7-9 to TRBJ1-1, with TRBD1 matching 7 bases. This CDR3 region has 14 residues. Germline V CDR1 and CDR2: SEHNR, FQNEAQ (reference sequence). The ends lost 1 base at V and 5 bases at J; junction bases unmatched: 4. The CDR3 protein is CASSLEGARTEAFF. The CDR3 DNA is TGTGCCAGCAGCTTAGAGGGGGCGCGAACTGAAGCTTTCTTT.

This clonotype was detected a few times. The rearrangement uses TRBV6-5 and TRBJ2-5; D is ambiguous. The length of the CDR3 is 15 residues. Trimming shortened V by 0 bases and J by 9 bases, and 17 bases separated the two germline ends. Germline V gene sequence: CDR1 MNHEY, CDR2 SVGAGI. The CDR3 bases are TGTGCCAGCAGTTACTCGGCCCAAAAGGCGCTGGCCCAGTACTTC. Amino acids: CASSYSAQKALAQYF.

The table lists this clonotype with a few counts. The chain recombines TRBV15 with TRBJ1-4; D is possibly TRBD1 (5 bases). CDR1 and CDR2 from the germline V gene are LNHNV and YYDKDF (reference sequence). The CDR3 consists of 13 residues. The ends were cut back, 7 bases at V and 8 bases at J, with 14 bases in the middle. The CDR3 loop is CATTGTLGEKLFF. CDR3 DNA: TGTGCCACCACCGGGACCCTCGGGGAAAAACTGTTTTTT.

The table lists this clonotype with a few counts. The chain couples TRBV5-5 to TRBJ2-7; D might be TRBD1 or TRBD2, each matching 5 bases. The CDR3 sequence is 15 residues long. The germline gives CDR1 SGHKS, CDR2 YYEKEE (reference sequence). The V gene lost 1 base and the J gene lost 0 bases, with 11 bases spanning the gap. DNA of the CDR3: TGTGCCAGCAGCTTGCAGGGACGGAGCTCCTACGAGCAGTACTTC. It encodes CASSLQGRSSYEQYF.

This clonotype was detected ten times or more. CDR3 protein: CASSPAGGGPYEQYF. The CDR3 nucleotides read TGTGCCAGCAGCCCAGCGGGAGGAGGCCCCTACGAGCAGTACTTC. The V and J genes are TRBV7-6 and TRBJ2-7, with TRBD2 matching over 9 bases. There are 15 residues in the CDR3. CDR1 SGHVS and CDR2 FNYEAQ come from the germline V gene. J lost 2 bases, V lost 5 bases, and 7 bases had no gene match.

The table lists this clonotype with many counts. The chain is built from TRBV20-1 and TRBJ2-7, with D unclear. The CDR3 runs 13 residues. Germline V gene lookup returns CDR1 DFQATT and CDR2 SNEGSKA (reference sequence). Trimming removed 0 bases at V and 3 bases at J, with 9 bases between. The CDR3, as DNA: TGCAGTGCTAGAGATCTTGTTGGCTACGAGCAGTACTTC. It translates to CSARDLVGYEQYF.

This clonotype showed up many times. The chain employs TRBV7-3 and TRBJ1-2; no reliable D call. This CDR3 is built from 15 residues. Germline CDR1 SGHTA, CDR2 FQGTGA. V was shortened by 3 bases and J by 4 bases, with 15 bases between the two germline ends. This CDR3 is CASSFESLGSYGYTF. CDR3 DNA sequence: TGTGCCAGCAGCTTCGAGTCCTTGGGGTCCTATGGCTACACCTTC.

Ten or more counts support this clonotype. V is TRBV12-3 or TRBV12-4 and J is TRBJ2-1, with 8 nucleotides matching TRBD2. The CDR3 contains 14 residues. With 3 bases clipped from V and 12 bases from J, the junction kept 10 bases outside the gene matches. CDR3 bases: TGTGCCAGCAGTTTGGGCCAGACCCTAGCGGGGCAGTTCTTC. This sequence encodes CASSLGQTLAGQFF.

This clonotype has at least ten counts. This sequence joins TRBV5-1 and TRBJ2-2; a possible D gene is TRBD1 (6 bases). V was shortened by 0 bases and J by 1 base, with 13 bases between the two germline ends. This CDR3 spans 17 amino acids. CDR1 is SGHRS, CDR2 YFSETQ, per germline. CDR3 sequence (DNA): TGCGCCAGCAGCTTGGATACCGGGACAAAGAACACCGGGGAGCTGTTTTTT. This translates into CASSLDTGTKNTGELFF.

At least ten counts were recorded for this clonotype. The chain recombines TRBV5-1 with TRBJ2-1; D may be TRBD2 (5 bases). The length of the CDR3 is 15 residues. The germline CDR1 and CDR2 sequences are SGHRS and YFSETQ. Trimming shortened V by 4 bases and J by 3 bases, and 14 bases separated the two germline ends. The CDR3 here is CASSASGGNYNEQFF. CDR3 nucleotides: TGCGCCAGCAGCGCGTCCGGAGGAAACTACAATGAGCAGTTCTTC. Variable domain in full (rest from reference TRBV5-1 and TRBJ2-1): KAGVTQTPRYLIKTRGQQVTLSCSPISGHRSVSWYQQTPGQGLQFLFEYFSETQRNKGNFPGRFSGRQFSNSRSEMNVSTLELGDSALYLCASSASGGNYNEQFFGPGTRLTVL.

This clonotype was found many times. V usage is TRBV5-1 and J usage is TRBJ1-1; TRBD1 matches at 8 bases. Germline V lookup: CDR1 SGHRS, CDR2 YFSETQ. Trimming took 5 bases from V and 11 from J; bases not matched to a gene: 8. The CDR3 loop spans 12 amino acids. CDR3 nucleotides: TGCGCCAGCAGTCCAGGGGGCTTGTGGGCTTTCTTT. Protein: CASSPGGLWAFF.

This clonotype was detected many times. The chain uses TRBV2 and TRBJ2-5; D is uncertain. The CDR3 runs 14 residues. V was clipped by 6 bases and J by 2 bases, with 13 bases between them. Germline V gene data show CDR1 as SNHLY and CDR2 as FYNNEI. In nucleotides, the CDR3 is TGTGCCAGCAGGGTAGACTTCGCACAAGAGACCCAGTACTTC. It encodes CASRVDFAQETQYF. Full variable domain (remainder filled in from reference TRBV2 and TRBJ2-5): EPEVTQTPSHQVTQMGQEVILRCVPISNHLYFYWYRQILGQKVEFLVSFYNNEISEKSEIFDDQFSVERPDGSNFTLKIRSTKLEDSAMYFCASRVDFAQETQYFGPGTRLLVL.